This TCR beta chain was captured in a study of T cell responses to AZD1222 COVID-19 vaccine. Trimming left V 3 bases short and J 8 bases short, with 8 bases between. The CDR3 covers 13 residues. The study's findings and limits: Possibly, clonal diversity was underestimated; donors were largely white British and included more females. The peak T cell response came first, and repertoires were sampled only after it.

Clones were sequenced by immunoSEQ multiplex PCR, and TCRdb holds only the in-frame ones, with some missing. There are more than 95,000 clones in the sample; roughly 91% occur only once, and 4% to 5.5% lies in the top ten. As concerns this clone: Its antigen is still unknown.

The specimen comprised peripheral blood, sampled on day 0 of AZD1222 vaccination. The gene calls are TRBV12-3 or TRBV12-4 and TRBJ1-6; D ambiguous. This receptor was identified in an adult in good health. The CDR3 DNA sequence: TGTGCCAGCAGTTTGGGTCGGGATTCACCCCTCCACTTT. It translates to CASSLGRDSPLHF.